The entry that follows covers one T cell receptor beta chain sequence. The junction differs from germline at one of its ends, possibly a read error. This sample was included in a study of blood T cell repertoires in COVID-19. About the research overall: Acute-phase and convalescent COVID-19 samples originated in the United States, Italy and Spain. The analysed material was cDNA or gDNA that came from T cells, B-cell-depleted T cells, or PBMCs.

Per the authors' pipeline: Amplification of reference gene primers provided the estimated nucleated cell counts. Measured with immunoSEQ multiplex PCR; TCRdb has only the in-frame clones, and not every one. The D gene and trimming were derived from the DNA, and the V and J assignments and clone size from that table. The sample has tens of thousands of clones; approximately 86% are singletons. The CDR3 has 12 amino acids. Germline V CDR1 and CDR2: SGHKS, YYEKEE (reference sequence). Material: peripheral blood. The receptor was derived from a man in his forties with acute or convalescent COVID-19. This chain uses TRBV5-5 with TRBJ1-1, with D perhaps matching TRBD1 (5 bases). This CDR3 reads CASSLEVGEVHF. In nucleotides, the CDR3 is TGTGCCAGCAGCTTGGAGGTAGGGGAAGTCCATTTT.